The clone carrying this TCR beta chain showed up just once. Its antigen is not known. The PCR contained 60 Vbeta and 13 Jbeta primers. Assay: immunoSEQ multiplex PCR; the TCRdb copy retains only in-frame clones and omits some. The sample lists roughly 150,000 clones, about 85% seen once, with 1% in the top ten. The V end was cut by 2 bases, the J end by 2 bases, with 10 bases between. The CDR3 extends over 15 amino acids. CDR1 and CDR2 (germline): SGHTA, FQGNSA. The data derive from a study of cytomegalovirus exposure and HLA in healthy donors. Overall study findings and caveats: Presence/absence results assume similar sequencing depth per donor, which may not hold. In vitro confirmation showed a few CMV-associated chains to be CMV antigen specific. High sensitivity and specificity were reportedly achieved when the classifier diagnosed cytomegalovirus status.

The source of this sequence is a boy aged 2 to 10 in good health and CMV-seronegative. The chain combines TRBV7-2 with TRBJ2-1; no definite D call. Input material: PBMCs. The CDR3 region has the DNA TGTGCCAGCAGCTTATCTAGATCTGCCTACAATGAGCAGTTCTTC. It codes for CASSLSRSAYNEQFF.